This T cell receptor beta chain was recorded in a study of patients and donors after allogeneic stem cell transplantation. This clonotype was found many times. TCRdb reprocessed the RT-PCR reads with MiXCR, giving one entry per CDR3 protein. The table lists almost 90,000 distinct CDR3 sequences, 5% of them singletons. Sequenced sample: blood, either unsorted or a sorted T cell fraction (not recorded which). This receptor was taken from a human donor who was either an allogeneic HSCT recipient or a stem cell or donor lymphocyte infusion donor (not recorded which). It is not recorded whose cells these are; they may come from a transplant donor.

This CDR3 reads CASSQPGQGSTDTQYF. The CDR3 DNA is TGTGCCAGCAGCCAGCCGGGACAGGGTTCCACAGATACGCAGTATTTT. The gene calls are TRBV4-2 and TRBJ2-3; 9 bases fit TRBD1. CDR1 and CDR2 (germline): LGHNA, YNFKEQ. The length of the CDR3 is 16 residues. V lost 3 bases, J lost 2 bases, and 6 bases stayed unmatched.